This record looks at one T cell receptor (beta chain) sequence and its context. This sample stems from a study of blood T cell repertoires in COVID-19. Study information: T cells, B-cell-depleted T cells, or PBMCs supplied cDNA or gDNA.

TCRdb's copy holds only in-frame clones and misses some; the assay was immunoSEQ multiplex PCR. Of over 35,000 clones in the sample, about four fifths were seen once. Between the trimmed V and J ends, which lost 2 bases and 4 bases, there was a span of 8 bases. There are 13 residues in the CDR3. V usage is TRBV12-3 or TRBV12-4 and J usage is TRBJ1-2; no definite D call. Specimen: peripheral blood. The origin of this receptor is a man aged 70-80 years with acute or convalescent COVID-19. The CDR3 sequence: CASSLPGSYGYTF. In nucleotides, the CDR3 is TGTGCCAGCAGTTTACCGGGGTCCTATGGCTACACCTTC.